The rows below give T cell receptor beta chains drawn from one sample of a study of identifying expanded T cells in peripheral blood. Libraries were prepared by immunoSEQ multiplex PCR; TCRdb keeps only in-frame clonotypes and omits some of them. The sample has approximately 110,000 clones; roughly nine tenths are singletons. Sequences were obtained from blood. Receptors were obtained from a person aged 18 to 75 in good health. The CDR3 runs from the conserved cysteine through the conserved F or W. The D gene is left open where the match is weak.

D	V	length	J	CDR3
-	TRBV7-9	12	TRBJ2-7	CASSPTPYEQYF
TRBD1	TRBV5-1	14	TRBJ1-2	CASSSGTGGQGYTF
-	TRBV30	13	TRBJ2-7	CAWSVLGAAEQYF
TRBD2	TRBV4-1	16	TRBJ2-5	CASSYGLAGDQETQYF
-	TRBV7-2	16	TRBJ1-2	CASSLVPGGSSYGYTF
-	TRBV6-6	14	TRBJ2-5	CASSSPGVFETQYF
TRBD1	TRBV5-1	17	TRBJ1-1	CASSSSTYRGKDTEAFF
TRBD1	TRBV6-6	12	TRBJ2-3	CASSRGPGGQYF
TRBD1	TRBV5-4	15	TRBJ2-5	CASRRDRGNQETQYF
TRBD1	TRBV19	14	TRBJ1-4	CASTPGTVNEKLFF